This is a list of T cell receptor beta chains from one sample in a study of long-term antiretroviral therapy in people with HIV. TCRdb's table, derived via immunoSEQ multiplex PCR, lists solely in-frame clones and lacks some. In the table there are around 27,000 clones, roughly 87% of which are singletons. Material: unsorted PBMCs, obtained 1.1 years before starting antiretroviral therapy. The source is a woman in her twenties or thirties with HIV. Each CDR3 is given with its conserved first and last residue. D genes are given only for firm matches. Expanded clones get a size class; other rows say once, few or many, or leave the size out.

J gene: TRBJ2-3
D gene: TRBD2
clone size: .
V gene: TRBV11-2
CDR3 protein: CASSYTWGTSGGPDTQYF
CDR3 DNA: TGTGCCAGCAGTTACACATGGGGGACTAGCGGGGGGCCGGATACGCAGTATTTT

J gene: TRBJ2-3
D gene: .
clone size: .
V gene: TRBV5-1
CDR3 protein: CASSQTGEPKYF
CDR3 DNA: TGCGCCAGCAGCCAGACGGGGGAACCCAAGTATTTT

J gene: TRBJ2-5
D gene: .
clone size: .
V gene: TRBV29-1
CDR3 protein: CSGDSLGTQYF
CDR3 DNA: TGCAGCGGTGACAGTCTAGGGACCCAGTACTTC

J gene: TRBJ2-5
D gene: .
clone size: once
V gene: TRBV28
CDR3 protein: CASSLSALQETQYF
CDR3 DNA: TGTGCCAGCAGTTTGTCGGCCTTACAAGAGACCCAGTACTTC

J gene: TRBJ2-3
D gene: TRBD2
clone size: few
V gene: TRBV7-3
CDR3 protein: CASGNGGSTDTQYF
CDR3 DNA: TGTGCCAGCGGAAACGGGGGGAGCACAGATACGCAGTATTTT

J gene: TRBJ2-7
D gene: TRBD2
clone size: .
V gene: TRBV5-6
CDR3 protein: CASSLDRTSGRPYEQYF
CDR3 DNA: TGTGCCAGCAGCTTGGATCGGACTAGCGGACGACCCTACGAGCAGTACTTC

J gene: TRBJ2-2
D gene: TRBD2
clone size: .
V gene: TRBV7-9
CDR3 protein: CASSVETGTTNTGELFF
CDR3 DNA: TGTGCCAGCAGCGTAGAAACCGGGACTACGAACACCGGGGAGCTGTTTTTT

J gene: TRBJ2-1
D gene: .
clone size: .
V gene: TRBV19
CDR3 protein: CASSIGQILYNEQFF
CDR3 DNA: TGTGCCAGTAGTATTGGGCAGATCCTCTACAATGAGCAGTTCTTC

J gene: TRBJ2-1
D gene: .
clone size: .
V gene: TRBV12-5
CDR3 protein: CASGMGYSEQFF
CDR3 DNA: TGTGCTAGTGGTATGGGGTATTCTGAGCAGTTCTTC

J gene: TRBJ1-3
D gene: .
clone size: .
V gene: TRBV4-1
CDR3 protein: CASSQEEGYSGNTIYF
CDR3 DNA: TGCGCCAGCAGCCAAGAGGAGGGGTACTCTGGAAACACCATATATTTT

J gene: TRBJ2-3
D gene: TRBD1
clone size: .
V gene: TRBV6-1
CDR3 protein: CASRTGGDTQYF
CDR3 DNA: TGTGCCAGCAGGACAGGGGGGGATACGCAGTATTTT

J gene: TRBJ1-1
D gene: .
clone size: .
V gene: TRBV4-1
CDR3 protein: CASSQVLVSPAFF
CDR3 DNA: TGCGCCAGCAGCCAAGTTTTGGTGAGCCCGGCTTTCTTT

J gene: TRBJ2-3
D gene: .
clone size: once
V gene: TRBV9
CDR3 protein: CASSVVGGPTDTQYF
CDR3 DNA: TGTGCCAGCAGCGTGGTGGGGGGCCCCACAGATACGCAGTATTTT

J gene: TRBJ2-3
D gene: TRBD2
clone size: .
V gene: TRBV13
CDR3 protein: CASSPGLDPDTQYF
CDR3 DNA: TGTGCCAGCAGCCCGGGACTAGATCCAGATACGCAGTATTTT

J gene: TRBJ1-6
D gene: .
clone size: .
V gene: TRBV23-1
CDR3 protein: CASSSGSWGNSPLHF
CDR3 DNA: TGCGCCAGCAGTTCAGGTTCCTGGGGAAATTCACCCCTCCACTTT

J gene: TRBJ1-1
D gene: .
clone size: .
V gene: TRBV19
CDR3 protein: CASSIPTRNTEAFF
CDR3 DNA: TGTGCCAGTAGTATTCCCACGAGGAACACTGAAGCTTTCTTT

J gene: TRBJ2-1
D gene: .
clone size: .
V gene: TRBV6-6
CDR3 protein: CATDPGNEQFF
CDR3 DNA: TGTGCCACCGACCCGGGCAATGAGCAGTTCTTC

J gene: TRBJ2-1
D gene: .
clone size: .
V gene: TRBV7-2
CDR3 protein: CASSLVGPFGGNEQFF
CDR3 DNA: TGTGCCAGCAGCTTGGTAGGACCATTTGGGGGGAATGAGCAGTTCTTC

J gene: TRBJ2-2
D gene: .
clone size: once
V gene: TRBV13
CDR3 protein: CASSLWPGELFF
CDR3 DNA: TGTGCCAGCAGCTTATGGCCCGGGGAGCTGTTTTTT

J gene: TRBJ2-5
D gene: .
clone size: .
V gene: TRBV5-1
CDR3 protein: CASSLWQDGETQYF
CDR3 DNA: TGCGCCAGCAGCTTGTGGCAGGATGGAGAGACCCAGTACTTC

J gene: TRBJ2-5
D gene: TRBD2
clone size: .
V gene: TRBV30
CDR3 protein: CAWSPSAGGLETQYF
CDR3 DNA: TGTGCCTGGAGTCCCTCGGCCGGGGGGTTAGAGACCCAGTACTTC

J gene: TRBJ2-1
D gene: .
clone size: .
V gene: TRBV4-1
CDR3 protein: CASSQEGLPYNEQFF
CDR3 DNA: TGCGCCAGCAGCCAAGAAGGACTACCATACAATGAGCAGTTCTTC

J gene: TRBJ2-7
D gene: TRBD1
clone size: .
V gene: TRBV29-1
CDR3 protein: CSGGQGDEQYF
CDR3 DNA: TGCAGCGGGGGACAGGGTGACGAGCAGTACTTC

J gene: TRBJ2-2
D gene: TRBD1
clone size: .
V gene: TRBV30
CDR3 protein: CAWDDPGQGNTGELFF
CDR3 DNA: TGTGCCTGGGATGATCCCGGACAGGGGAACACCGGGGAGCTGTTTTTT

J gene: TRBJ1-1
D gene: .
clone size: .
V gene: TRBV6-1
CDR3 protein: CASHETAYAEAFF
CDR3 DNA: TGTGCCAGCCACGAAACGGCTTACGCTGAAGCTTTCTTT

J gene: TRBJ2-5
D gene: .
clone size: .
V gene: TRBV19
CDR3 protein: CAPKDGGEETQYF
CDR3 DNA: TGTGCCCCTAAGGACGGGGGAGAAGAGACCCAGTACTTC

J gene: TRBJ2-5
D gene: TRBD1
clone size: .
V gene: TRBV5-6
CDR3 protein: CASSFRTGGVGETQYF
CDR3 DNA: TGTGCCAGCAGCTTTCGGACAGGGGGGGTGGGGGAGACCCAGTACTTC

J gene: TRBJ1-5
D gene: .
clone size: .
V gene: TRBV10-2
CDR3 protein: CASSGGRYTEDQPQHF
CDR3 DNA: TGCGCCAGCAGTGGAGGCAGGTATACCGAGGATCAGCCCCAGCATTTT

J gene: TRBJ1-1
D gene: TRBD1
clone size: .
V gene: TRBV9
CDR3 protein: CASSVGQESRYTEAFF
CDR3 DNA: TGTGCCAGCAGCGTCGGACAGGAAAGTAGGTACACTGAAGCTTTCTTT

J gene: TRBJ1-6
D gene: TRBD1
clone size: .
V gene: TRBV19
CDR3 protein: CASRPGQGPNSPLHF
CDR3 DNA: TGTGCCAGTAGACCGGGACAGGGGCCCAATTCACCCCTCCACTTT

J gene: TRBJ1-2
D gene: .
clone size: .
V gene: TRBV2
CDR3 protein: CASSDWPSYGYTF
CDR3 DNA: TGTGCCAGCAGTGATTGGCCATCCTATGGCTACACCTTC

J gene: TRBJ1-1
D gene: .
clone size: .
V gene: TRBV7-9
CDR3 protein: CASSPRTNAMNTEAFF
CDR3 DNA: TGTGCCAGCAGCCCAAGGACCAATGCTATGAACACTGAAGCTTTCTTT

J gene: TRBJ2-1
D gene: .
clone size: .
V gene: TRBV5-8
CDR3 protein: CASSLAASVYNEQFF
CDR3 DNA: TGTGCCAGCAGCTTGGCCGCTAGCGTCTACAATGAGCAGTTCTTC

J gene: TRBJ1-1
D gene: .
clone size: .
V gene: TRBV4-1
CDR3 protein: CASSQSWLSTEAFF
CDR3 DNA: TGCGCCAGCAGCCAATCCTGGTTGAGCACTGAAGCTTTCTTT

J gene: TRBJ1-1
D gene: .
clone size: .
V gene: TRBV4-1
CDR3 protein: CASSPYPMGDTEAFF
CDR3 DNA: TGCGCCAGCAGCCCCTACCCTATGGGGGACACTGAAGCTTTCTTT

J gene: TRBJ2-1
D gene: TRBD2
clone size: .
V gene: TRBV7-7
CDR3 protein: CASSPGSGAGGYNEQFF
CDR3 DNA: TGTGCCAGCAGCCCAGGTTCGGGAGCGGGAGGGTACAATGAGCAGTTCTTC

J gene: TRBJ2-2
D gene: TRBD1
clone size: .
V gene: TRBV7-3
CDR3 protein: CASSLQGATGELFF
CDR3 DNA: TGTGCCAGCAGCTTGCAGGGGGCCACCGGGGAGCTGTTTTTT

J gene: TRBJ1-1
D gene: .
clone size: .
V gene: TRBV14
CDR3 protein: CASSQGGDGNEAFF
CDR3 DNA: TGTGCCAGCAGCCAAGGGGGCGATGGAAATGAAGCTTTCTTT

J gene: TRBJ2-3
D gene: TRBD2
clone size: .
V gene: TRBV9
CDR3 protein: CASSVAGGITDTQYF
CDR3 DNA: TGTGCCAGCAGCGTAGCCGGGGGGATCACAGATACGCAGTATTTT

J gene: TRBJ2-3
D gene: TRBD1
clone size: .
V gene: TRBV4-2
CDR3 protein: CASSQAGTGTTDTQYF
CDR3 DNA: TGTGCCAGCAGCCAAGCCGGGACAGGGACCACAGATACGCAGTATTTT

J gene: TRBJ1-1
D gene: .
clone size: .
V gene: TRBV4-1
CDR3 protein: CASSQDGAGLTEAFF
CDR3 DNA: TGCGCCAGCAGCCAAGATGGGGCCGGTCTCACTGAAGCTTTCTTT

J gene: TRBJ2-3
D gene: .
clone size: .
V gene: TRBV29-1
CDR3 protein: CSGIRLGPSTDTQYF
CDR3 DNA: TGCAGCGGGATCCGACTAGGACCTAGCACAGATACGCAGTATTTT

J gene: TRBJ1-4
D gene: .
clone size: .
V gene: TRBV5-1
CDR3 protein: CASSLEKPGSTNEKLFF
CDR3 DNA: TGCGCCAGCAGCTTGGAGAAACCAGGGTCAACTAATGAAAAACTGTTTTTT

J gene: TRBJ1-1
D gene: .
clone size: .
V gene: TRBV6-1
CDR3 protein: CASSESPPRWNTEAFF
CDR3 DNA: TGTGCCAGCAGTGAATCACCTCCAAGGTGGAACACTGAAGCTTTCTTT

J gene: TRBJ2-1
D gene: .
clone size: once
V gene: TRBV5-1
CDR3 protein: CASSRGGRVDEQFF
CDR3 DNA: TGCGCCAGCAGCCGAGGGGGGCGAGTCGATGAGCAGTTCTTC

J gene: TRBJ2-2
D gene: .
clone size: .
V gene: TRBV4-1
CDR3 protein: CASSLPLNTGELFF
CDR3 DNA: TGCGCCAGCAGCCTACCATTGAACACCGGGGAGCTGTTTTTT

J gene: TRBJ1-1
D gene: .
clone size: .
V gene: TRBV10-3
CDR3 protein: CAISGEQGMNTEAFF
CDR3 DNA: TGTGCCATCAGTGGCGAACAGGGCATGAACACTGAAGCTTTCTTT

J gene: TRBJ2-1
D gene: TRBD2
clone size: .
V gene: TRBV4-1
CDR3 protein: CASSRAGGPFNEQFF
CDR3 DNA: TGCGCCAGCAGTCGAGCGGGGGGGCCCTTCAATGAGCAGTTCTTC

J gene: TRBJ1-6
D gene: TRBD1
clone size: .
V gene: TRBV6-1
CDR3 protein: CASSPRGLGSSPLHF
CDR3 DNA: TGTGCCAGCAGTCCCAGGGGGCTCGGTTCGTCACCCCTCCACTTT